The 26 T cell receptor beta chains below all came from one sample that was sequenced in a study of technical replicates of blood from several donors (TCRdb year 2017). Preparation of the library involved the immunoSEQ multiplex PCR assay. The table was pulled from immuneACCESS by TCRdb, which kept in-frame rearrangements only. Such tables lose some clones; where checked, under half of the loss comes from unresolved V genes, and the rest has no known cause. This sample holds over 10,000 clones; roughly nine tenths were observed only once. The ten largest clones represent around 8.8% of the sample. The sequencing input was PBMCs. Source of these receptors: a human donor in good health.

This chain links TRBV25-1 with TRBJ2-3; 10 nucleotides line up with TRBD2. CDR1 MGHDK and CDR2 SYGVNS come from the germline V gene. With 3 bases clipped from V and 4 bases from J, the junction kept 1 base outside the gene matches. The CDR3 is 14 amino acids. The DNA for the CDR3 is TGTGCCAGCAGTGATACTAGCGGGGCAGATACGCAGTATTTT. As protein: CASSDTSGADTQYF.

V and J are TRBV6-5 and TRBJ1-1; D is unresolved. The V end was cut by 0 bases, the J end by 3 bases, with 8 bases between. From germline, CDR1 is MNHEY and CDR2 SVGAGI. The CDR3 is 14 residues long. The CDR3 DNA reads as TGTGCCAGCAGTTACTCGAGAGTTCACACTGAAGCTTTCTTT. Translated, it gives CASSYSRVHTEAFF.

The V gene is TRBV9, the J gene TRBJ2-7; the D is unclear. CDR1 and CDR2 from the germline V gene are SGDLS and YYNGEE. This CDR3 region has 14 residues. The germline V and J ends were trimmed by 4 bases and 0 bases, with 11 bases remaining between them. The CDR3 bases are TGTGCCAGCAGCCCCCTAGGCAGCTCCTACGAGCAGTACTTC. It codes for CASSPLGSSYEQYF.

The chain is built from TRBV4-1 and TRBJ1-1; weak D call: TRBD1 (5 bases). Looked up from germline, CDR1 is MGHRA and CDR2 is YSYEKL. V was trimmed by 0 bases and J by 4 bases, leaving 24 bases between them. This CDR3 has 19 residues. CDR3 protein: CASSQDRDSPYSVSTEAFF. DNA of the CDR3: TGCGCCAGCAGCCAAGATCGGGACTCCCCGTATTCAGTCAGCACTGAAGCTTTCTTT.

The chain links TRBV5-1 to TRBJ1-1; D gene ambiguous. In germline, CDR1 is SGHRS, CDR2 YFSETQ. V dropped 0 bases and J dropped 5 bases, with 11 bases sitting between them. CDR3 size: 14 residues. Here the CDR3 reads CASSLGRSGTEAFF. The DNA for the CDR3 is TGCGCCAGCAGCTTGGGACGTTCGGGGACTGAAGCTTTCTTT.

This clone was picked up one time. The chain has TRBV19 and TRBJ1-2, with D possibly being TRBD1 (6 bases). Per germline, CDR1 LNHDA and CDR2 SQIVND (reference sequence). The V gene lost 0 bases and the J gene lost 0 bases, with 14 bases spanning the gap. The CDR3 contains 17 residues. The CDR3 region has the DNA TGTGCCAGTAGTATAGACCCCAGGGGCCTCTCTAACTATGGCTACACCTTC. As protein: CASSIDPRGLSNYGYTF.

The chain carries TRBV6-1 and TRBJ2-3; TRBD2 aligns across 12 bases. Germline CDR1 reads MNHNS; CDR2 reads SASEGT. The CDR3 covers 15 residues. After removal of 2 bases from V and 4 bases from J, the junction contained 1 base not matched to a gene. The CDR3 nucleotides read TGTGCCAGCAGTGAACTAGCGGGAGGGCCAGATACGCAGTATTTT. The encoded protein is CASSELAGGPDTQYF.

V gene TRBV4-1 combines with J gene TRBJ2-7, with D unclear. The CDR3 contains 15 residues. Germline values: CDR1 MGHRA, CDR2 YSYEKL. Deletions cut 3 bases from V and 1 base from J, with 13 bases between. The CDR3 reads CASSQLVGLSYEQYF. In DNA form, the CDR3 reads TGCGCCAGCAGCCAGCTAGTCGGCCTATCCTACGAGCAGTACTTC.

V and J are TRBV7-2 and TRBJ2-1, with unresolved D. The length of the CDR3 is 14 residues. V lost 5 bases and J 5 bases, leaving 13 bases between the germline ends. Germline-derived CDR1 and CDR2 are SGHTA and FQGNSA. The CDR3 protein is CASSGQLVHNEQFF. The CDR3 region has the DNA TGTGCCAGCAGCGGCCAGTTGGTTCACAATGAGCAGTTCTTC.

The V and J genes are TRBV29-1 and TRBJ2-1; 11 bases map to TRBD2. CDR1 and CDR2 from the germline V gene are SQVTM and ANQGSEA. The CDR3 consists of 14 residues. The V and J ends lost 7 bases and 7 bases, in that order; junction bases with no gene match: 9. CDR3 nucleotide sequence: TGCAGCGCCGTTATAGCGGGAGGGAGGAATGAGCAGTTCTTC. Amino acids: CSAVIAGGRNEQFF.

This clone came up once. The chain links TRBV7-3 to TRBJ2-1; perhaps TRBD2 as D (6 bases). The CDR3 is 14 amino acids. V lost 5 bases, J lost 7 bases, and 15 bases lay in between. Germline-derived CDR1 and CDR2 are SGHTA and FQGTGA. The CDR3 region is CASSPGLGENEQFF. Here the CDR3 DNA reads TGTGCCAGCAGCCCGGGACTCGGTGAGAATGAGCAGTTCTTC.

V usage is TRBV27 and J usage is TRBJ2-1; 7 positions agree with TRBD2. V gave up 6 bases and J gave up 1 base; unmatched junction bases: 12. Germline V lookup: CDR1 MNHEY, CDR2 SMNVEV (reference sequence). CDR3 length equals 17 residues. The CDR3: CASSSSASGISYNEQFF. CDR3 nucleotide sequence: TGTGCCAGCAGCTCCTCGGCTAGCGGAATATCCTACAATGAGCAGTTCTTC.

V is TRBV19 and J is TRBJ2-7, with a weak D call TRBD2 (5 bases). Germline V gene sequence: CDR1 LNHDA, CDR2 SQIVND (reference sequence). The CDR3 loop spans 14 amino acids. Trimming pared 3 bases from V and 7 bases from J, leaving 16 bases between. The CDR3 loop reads CASSIAGIDGEQYF. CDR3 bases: TGTGCCAGTAGTATTGCGGGTATCGATGGGGAGCAGTACTTC.

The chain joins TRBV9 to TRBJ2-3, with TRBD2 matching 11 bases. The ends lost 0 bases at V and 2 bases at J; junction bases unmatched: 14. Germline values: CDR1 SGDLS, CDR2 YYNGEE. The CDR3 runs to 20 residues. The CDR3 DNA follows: TGTGCCAGCAGCGTAGCTGCGGGCCTTCTAGCGGGAGGAGACACAGATACGCAGTATTTT. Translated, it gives CASSVAAGLLAGGDTDTQYF.

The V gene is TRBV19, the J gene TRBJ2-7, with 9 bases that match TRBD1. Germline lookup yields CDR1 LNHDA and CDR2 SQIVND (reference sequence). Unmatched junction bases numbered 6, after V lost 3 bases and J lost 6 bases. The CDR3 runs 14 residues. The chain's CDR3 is CASSIPDRGSEQYF. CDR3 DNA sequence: TGTGCCAGTAGTATCCCCGACAGGGGGTCCGAGCAGTACTTC.

Written as DNA, the CDR3 is TGCGCCAGCTCCAGGACAGACTTTGGCTCTGGGGCCAACGTCCTGACTTTC. Translation gives CASSRTDFGSGANVLTF. The V and J genes are TRBV5-1 and TRBJ2-6, with TRBD1 as a possible D gene (6 bases). CDR1 and CDR2 from the germline V gene are SGHRS and YFSETQ. The CDR3 spans 17 residues. V lost 7 bases and J 0 bases, leaving 17 bases between the germline ends.

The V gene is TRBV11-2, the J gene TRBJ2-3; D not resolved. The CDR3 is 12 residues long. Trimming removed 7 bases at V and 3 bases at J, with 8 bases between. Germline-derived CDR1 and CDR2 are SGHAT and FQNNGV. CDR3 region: CASNTGTDTQYF. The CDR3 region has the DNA TGTGCCAGCAATACCGGGACAGATACGCAGTATTTT.

CDR3 sequence: CASSLLRSTGELFF. CDR3 nucleotides: TGTGCCAGCAGCTTACTCCGGAGTACCGGGGAGCTGTTTTTT. J is TRBJ2-2 and V is TRBV7-2; D is unclear. The length of the CDR3 is 14 residues. The V and J ends lost 2 bases and 5 bases respectively, with 9 bases between them. Germline lookup yields CDR1 SGHTA and CDR2 FQGNSA.

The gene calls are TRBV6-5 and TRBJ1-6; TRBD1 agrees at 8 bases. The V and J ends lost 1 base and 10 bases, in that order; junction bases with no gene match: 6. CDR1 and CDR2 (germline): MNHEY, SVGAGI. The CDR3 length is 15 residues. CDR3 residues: CASSYWGRTGSPLHF. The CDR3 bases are TGTGCCAGCAGTTACTGGGGGCGGACAGGGTCACCCCTCCACTTT.

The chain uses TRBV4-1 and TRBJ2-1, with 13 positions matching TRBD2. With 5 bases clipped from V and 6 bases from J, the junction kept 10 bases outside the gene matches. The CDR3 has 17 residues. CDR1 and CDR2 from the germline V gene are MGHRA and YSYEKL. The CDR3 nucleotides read TGCGCCAGCAGCGGAGGACTAGCGGGAGTGCCCGTCAATGAGCAGTTCTTC. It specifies CASSGGLAGVPVNEQFF.

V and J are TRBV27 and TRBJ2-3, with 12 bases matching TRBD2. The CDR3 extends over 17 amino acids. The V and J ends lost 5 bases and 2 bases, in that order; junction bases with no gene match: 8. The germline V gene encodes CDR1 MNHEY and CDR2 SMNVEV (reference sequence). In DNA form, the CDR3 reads TGTGCCAGCAGTCCCCGACTAGCGGGAGAAGCCACAGATACGCAGTATTTT. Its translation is CASSPRLAGEATDTQYF.

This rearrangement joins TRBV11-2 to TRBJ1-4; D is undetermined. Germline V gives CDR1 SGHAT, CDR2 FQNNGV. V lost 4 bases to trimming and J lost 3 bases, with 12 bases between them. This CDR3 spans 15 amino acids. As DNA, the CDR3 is TGTGCCAGCAGCTCGCAAGGAGGGTCTAATGAAAAACTGTTTTTT. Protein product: CASSSQGGSNEKLFF.

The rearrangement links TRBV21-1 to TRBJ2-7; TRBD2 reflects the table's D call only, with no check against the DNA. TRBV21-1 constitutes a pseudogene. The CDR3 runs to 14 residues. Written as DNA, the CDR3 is TGTGCCAGTTCCACCCCGCGGGTTTCCTACGAGCAGTACTTC. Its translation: CASSTPRVSYEQYF.

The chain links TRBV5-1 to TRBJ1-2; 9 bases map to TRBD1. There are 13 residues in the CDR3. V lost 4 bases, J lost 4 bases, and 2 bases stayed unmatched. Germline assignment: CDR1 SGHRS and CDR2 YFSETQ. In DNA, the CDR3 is TGCGCCAGCAGCGGGACAGGGAGCTATGGCTACACCTTC. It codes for CASSGTGSYGYTF.

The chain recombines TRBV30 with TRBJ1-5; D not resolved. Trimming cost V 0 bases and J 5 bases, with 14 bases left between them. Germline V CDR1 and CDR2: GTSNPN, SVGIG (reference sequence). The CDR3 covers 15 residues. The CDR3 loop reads CAWSVGSGTYQPQHF. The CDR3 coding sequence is TGTGCCTGGAGTGTAGGTTCAGGCACTTATCAGCCCCAGCATTTT.

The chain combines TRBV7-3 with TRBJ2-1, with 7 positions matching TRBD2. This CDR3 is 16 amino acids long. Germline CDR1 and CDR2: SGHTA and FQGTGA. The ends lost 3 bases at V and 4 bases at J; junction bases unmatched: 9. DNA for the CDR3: TGTGCCAGCAGCTTCCCAATCGCGGGAGCTTACAATGAGCAGTTCTTC. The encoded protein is CASSFPIAGAYNEQFF.